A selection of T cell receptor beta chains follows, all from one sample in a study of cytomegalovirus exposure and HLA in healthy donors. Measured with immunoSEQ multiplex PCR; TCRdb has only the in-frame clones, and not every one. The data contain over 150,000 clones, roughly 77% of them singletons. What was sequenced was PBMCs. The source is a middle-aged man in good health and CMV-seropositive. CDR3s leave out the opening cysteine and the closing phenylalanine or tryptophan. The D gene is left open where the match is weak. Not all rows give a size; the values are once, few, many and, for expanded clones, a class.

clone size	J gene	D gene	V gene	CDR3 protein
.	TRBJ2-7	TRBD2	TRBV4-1	ASSQVGGGSYEQY
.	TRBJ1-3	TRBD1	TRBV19	ASSIGQVSGNTIY
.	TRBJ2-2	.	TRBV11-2	ASSLVRPPRGLTGELF
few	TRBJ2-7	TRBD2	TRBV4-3	ASSQDRVAGGYEQY
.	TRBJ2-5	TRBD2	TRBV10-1	ASSESRGRAETQY
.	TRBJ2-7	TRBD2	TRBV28	ASSRTSGSYEQY
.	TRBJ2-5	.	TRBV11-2	ASSIQLGGETQY
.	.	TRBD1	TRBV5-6	ASSEPTGVTYEQY
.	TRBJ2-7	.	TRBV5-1	ASSFEGSYEQY
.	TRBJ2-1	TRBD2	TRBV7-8	ASRRTSGGSFLEYNEQF
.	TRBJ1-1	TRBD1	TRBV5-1	ASSGTGEGTEAF
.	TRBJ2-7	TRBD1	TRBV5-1	ASSFGQGDLSYEQY
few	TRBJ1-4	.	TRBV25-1	ASSEWGRGDEKLF
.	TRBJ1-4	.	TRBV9	ASSPRMGREKLF
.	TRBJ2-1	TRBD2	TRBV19	ASMRLASSYNEQF
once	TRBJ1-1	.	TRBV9	ASSVWDTRNTEAF
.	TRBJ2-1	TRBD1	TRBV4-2	ASSQELGTGDFSYNEQF
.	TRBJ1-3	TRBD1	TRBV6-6	ASSSPGGPSGNTIY
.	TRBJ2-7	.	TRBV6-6	ASSPGSGPLGQY
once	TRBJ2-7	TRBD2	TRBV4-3	ASSQAGVSGGSEQY
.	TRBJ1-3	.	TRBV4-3	ASAGEGEGNTIY
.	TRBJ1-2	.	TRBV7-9	ASSQKTGANYGYT
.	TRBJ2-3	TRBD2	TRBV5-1	ATGEGSSTDTQY
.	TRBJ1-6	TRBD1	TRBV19	ASSIDLGQGYSPLH
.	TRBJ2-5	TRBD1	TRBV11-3	ASSLVGGELETQY
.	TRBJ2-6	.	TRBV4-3	ASSPDGDSGANVLT
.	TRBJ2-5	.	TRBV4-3	ASSQDLPERETQY
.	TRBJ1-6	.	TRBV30	AWSPTRRGKNSPLH
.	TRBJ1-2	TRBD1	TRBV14	ASSRGGQGNYGYT
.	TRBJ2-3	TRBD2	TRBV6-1	ASSRGGGDTQY
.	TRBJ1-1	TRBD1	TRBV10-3	AIRGQGMNTEAF
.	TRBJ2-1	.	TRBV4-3	ASSQQAVNEQF
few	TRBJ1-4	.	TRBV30	AWSIFGPNEKLF
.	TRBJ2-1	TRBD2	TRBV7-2	ASSLSSGGGTDEQF
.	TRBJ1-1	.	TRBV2	ASRYNPNTEAF
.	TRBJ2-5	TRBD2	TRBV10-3	AIGLASETQY
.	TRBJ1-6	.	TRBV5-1	ASSYGGGSSPLH